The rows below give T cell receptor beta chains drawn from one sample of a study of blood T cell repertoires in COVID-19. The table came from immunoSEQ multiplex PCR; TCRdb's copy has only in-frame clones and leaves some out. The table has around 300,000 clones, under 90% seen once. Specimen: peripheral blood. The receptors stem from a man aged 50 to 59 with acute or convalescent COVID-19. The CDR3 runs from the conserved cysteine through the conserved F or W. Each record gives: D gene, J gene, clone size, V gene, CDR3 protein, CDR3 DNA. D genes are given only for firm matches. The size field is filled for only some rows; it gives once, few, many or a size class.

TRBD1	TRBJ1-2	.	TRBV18	CASSPRRDSHYGYTF	TGTGCCAGCTCACCACGCCGGGACAGTCACTATGGCTACACCTTC
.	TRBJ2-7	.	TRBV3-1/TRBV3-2	CASSRNEGASYEQYF	TGTGCCAGCAGCCGTAATGAAGGGGCCTCCTACGAGCAGTACTTC
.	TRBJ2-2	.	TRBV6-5	CASRTPQGPAGELFF	TGTGCCAGCAGAACGCCACAGGGCCCGGCCGGGGAGCTGTTTTTT
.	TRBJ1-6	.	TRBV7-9	CASSLGGGSYNSPLHF	TGTGCCAGCAGCTTAGGAGGTGGCTCCTATAATTCACCCCTCCACTTT
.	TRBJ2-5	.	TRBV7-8	CASSLGPAGTQYF	TGTGCCAGCAGCTTAGGCCCCGCGGGGACCCAGTACTTC
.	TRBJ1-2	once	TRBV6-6	CASLAGEYGYTF	TGTGCCAGCTTGGCAGGGGAATATGGCTACACCTTC
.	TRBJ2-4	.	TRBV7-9	CASTSREIQYF	TGTGCCAGCACATCCCGGGAGATTCAGTACTTC
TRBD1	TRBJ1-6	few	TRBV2	CASIQQGGRNSPLHF	TGTGCCAGCATTCAACAGGGGGGCCGAAATTCACCCCTCCACTTT
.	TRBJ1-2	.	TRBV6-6	CASSQLTATGGYTF	TGTGCCAGCAGCCAATTGACAGCAACGGGTGGCTACACCTTC
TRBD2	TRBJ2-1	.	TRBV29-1	CSVEDSGRSGGAWNEQFF	TGCAGCGTTGAAGATAGCGGGAGGAGCGGGGGGGCTTGGAATGAGCAGTTCTTC
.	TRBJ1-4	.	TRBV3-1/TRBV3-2	CASSSSADLFF	TGTGCCAGCAGCTCGAGCGCCGACCTGTTTTTT
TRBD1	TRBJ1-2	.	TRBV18	CASSPPGQGNGYTF	TGTGCCAGCTCACCACCGGGACAGGGGAATGGCTACACCTTC
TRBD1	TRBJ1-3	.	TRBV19	CASSTGTVSGNTIYF	TGTGCCAGTAGTACCGGGACAGTCTCTGGAAACACCATATATTTT
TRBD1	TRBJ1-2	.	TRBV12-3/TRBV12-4	CASIPTGADGYTF	TGTGCCAGCATACCGACAGGGGCCGATGGCTACACCTTC
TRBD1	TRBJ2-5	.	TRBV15	CATSRGQQETQYF	TGTGCCACCAGCAGGGGACAGCAAGAGACCCAGTACTTC
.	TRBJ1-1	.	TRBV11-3	CASSFLDSIMNTEAFF	TGTGCCAGCAGCTTCCTCGACAGTATCATGAACACTGAAGCTTTCTTT
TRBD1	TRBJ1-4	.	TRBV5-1	CASSPVSPGQGLGKLFF	TGCGCCAGCAGCCCGGTGAGCCCGGGACAGGGGCTTGGAAAACTGTTTTTT
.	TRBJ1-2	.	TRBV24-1	CATSAPGGYGYTF	TGTGCCACCAGTGCCCCGGGGGGCTATGGCTACACCTTC
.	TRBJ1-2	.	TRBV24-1	CATSDQDFYGYTF	TGTGCCACCAGTGATCAGGATTTCTATGGCTACACCTTC
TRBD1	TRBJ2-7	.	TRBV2	CASSPDRTGTGEQYF	TGTGCCAGCAGTCCAGACCGGACAGGGACGGGCGAGCAGTACTTC
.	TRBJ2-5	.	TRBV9	CASSARAGTQETQYF	TGTGCCAGCAGCGCGAGAGCGGGGACACAAGAGACCCAGTACTTC
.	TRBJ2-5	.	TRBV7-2	CASSDSYGETQYF	TGTGCCAGCAGCGACAGTTACGGGGAGACCCAGTACTTC
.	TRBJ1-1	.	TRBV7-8	CASSLGGGGTEAFF	TGTGCCAGCAGCCTCGGGGGAGGGGGCACTGAAGCTTTCTTT
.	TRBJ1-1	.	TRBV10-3	CAITAGNTEAFF	TGTGCCATCACGGCAGGGAACACTGAAGCTTTCTTT
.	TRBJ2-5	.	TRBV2	CASSVGQAETQYF	TGTGCCAGCAGTGTGGGGCAGGCCGAGACCCAGTACTTC
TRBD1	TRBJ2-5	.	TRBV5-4	CASSSRTGAQETQYF	TGTGCCAGCAGCTCAAGGACAGGGGCGCAAGAGACCCAGTACTTC
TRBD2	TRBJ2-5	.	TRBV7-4	CASSPLAGGPSTQYF	TGTGCCAGCAGCCCACTAGCGGGGGGCCCGTCGACCCAGTACTTC
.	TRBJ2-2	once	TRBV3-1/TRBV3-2	CASSPHRAANTGELFF	TGTGCCAGCAGCCCGCACAGGGCCGCGAACACCGGGGAGCTGTTTTTT
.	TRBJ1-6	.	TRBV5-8	CASSSEYSPLHF	TGTGCCAGCAGCTCCGAATACAGTCCCCTCCACTTT